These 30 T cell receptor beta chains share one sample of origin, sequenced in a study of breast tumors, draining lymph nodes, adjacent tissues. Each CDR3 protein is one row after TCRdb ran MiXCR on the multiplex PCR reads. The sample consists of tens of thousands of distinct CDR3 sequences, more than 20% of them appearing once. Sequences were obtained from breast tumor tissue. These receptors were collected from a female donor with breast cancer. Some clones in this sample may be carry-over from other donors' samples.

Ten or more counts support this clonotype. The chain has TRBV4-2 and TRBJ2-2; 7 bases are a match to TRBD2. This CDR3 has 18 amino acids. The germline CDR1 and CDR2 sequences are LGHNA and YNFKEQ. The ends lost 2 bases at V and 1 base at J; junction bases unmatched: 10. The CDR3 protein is CASSQSLAELLNTGELFF. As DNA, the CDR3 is TGTGCCAGCAGCCAATCCCTAGCGGAACTACTGAACACCGGGGAGCTGTTTTTT.

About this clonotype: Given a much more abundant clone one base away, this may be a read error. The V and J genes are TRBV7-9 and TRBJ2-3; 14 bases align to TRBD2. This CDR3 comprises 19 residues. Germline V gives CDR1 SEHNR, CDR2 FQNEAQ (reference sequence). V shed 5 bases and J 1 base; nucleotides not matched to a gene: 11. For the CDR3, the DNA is TGTGCCAGCAGCCTTCGGACTAGCGGGGGGACTTTGGGCACAGATACGCAGTATTTT. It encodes CASSLRTSGGTLGTDTQYF.

The CDR3 is CSARQGQGGWYEQYF. The CDR3 nucleotides are TGCAGTGCTAGACAAGGACAGGGAGGTTGGTACGAGCAGTACTTC. The chain has TRBV20-1 and TRBJ2-7, with TRBD1 matching over 8 bases. The CDR3 length is 15 residues. Germline V gives CDR1 DFQATT, CDR2 SNEGSKA (reference sequence). V dropped 2 bases and J dropped 4; count of bases not matched to a gene: 10.

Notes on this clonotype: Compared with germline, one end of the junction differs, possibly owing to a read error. CDR3 region: CSTRSVEDGKLFF. CDR3 DNA: TGCAGTACTAGATCGGTTGAGGATGGAAAACTGTTTTTT. The gene calls are TRBV20-1 and TRBJ1-4; D unresolved. This CDR3 has 13 amino acids. The germline V gene has CDR1 DFQATT and CDR2 SNEGSKA (reference sequence).

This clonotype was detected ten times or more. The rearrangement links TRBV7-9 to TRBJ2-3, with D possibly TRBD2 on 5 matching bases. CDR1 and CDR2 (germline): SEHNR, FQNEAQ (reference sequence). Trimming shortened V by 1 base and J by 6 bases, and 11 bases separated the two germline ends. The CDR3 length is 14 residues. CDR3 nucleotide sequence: TGTGCCAGCAGCTTAGGCAGCGGATCGGATACGCAGTATTTT. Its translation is CASSLGSGSDTQYF.

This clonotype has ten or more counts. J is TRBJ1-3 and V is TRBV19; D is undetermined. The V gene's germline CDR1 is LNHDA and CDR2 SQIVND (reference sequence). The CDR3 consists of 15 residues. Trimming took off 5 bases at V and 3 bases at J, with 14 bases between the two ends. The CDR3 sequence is CASSPTTSYGNTIYF. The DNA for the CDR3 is TGTGCCAGTAGTCCCACCACCTCTTATGGAAACACCATATATTTT.

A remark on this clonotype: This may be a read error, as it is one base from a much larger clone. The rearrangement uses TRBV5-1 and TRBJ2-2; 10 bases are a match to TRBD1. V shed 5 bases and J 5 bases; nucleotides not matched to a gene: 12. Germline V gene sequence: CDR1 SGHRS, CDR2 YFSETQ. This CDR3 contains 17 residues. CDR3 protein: CASRPDHGQGDTGELFF. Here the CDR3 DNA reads TGCGCCAGCAGACCCGACCACGGACAGGGGGATACCGGGGAGCTGTTTTTT. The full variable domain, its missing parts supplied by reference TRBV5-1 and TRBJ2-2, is KAGVTQTPRYLIKTRGQQVTLSCSPISGHRSVSWYQQTPGQGLQFLFEYFSETQRNKGNFPGRFSGRQFSNSRSEMNVSTLELGDSALYLCASRPDHGQGDTGELFFGEGSRLTVL.

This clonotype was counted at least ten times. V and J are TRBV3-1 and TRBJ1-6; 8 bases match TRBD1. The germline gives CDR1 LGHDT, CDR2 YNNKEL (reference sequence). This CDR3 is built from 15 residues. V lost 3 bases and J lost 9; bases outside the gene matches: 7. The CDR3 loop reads CASSHLRTGSSPLHF. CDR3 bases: TGTGCCAGCAGCCATCTGAGGACAGGGTCTTCACCCCTCCACTTT.

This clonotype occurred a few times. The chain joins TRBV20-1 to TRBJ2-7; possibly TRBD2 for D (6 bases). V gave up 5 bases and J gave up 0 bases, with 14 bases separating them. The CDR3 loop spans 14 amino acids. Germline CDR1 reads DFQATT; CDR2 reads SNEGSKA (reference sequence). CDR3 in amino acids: CSAVRDSNSYEQYF. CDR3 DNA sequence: TGCAGTGCTGTCCGGGACTCCAACTCCTACGAGCAGTACTTC.

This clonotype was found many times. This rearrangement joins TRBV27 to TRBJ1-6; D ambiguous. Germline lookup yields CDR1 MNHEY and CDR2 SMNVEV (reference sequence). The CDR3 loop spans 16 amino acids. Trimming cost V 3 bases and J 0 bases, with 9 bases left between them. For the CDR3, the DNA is TGTGCCAGCAGTTTGATGACGAGCTCCTATAATTCACCCCTCCACTTT. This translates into CASSLMTSSYNSPLHF.

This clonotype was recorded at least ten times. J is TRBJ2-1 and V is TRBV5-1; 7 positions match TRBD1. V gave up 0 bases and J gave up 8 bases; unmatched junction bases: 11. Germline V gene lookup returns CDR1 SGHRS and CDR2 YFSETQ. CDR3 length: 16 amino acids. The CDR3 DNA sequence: TGCGCCAGCAGCTTGGAAGGGGGCGACCCGCTCGATGAGCAGTTCTTC. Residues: CASSLEGGDPLDEQFF. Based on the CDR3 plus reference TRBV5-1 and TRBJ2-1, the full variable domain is KAGVTQTPRYLIKTRGQQVTLSCSPISGHRSVSWYQQTPGQGLQFLFEYFSETQRNKGNFPGRFSGRQFSNSRSEMNVSTLELGDSALYLCASSLEGGDPLDEQFFGPGTRLTVL.

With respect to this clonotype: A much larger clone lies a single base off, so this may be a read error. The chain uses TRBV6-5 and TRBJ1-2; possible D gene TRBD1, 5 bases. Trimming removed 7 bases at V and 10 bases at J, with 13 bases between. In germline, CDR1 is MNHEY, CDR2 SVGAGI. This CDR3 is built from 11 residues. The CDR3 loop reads CASTSGYVYTF. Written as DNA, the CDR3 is TGTGCCAGCACCTCAGGGTACGTCTACACCTTC.

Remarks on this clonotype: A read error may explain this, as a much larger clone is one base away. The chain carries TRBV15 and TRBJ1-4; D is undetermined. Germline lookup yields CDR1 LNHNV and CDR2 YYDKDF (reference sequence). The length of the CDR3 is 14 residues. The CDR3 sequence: CATSILSADEKLLF. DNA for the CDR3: TGTGCCACCAGCATTTTATCAGCAGATGAAAAACTGCTTTTT.

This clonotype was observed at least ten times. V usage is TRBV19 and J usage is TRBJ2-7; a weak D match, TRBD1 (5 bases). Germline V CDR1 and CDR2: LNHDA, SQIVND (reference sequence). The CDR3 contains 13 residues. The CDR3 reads CVTAGFPTYEQYF. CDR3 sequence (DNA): TGTGTGACGGCAGGGTTTCCAACCTACGAGCAGTACTTC.

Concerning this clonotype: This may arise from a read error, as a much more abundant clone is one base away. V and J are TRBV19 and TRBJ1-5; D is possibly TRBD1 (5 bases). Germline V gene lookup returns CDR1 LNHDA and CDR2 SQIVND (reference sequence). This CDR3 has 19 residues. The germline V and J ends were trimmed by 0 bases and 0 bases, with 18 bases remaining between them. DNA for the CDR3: TGTGCCAGTAGTATAGATCGCGACAGCTCGAGGCATAGCAATCAGCCCCAGCATTTT. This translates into CASSIDRDSSRHSNQPQHF.

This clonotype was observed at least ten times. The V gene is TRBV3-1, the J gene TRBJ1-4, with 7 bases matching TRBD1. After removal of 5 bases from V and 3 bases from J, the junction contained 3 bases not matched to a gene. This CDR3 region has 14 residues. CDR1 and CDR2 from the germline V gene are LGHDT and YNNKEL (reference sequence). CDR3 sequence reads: CASSWGQPNEKLFF. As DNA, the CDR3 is TGTGCCAGCAGCTGGGGACAGCCTAATGAAAAACTGTTTTTT.

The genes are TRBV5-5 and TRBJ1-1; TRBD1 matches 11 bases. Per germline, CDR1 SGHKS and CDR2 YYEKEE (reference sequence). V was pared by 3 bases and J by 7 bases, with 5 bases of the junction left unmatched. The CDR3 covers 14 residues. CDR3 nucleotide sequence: TGTGCCAGCAGCTCTACCGGGACAGGGGGTGAAGCTTTCTTT. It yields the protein CASSSTGTGGEAFF.

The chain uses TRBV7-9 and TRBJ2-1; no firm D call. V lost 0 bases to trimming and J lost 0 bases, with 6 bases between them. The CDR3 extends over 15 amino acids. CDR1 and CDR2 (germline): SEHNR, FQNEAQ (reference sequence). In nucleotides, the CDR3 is TGTGCCAGCAGCTTAGCAACGAGCTCCTACAATGAGCAGTTCTTC. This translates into CASSLATSSYNEQFF.

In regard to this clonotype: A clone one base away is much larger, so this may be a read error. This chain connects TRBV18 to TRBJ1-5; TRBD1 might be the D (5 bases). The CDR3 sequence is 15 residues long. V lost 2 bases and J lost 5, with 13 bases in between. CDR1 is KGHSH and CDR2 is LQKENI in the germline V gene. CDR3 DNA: TGTGCCAGCTCACCATCGTGGGGCACCGATCAGCCCCAGCATTTT. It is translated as CASSPSWGTDQPQHF.

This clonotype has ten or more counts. CDR3 in DNA: TGCAGTGCTAGGATTGGGGAGCGTGACACCGGGGAGCTGTTTTTT. Protein: CSARIGERDTGELFF. This chain uses TRBV20-1 with TRBJ2-2, with a possible D match to TRBD2 (5 bases). This CDR3 contains 15 residues. Germline V lookup: CDR1 DFQATT, CDR2 SNEGSKA (reference sequence). V gave up 3 bases and J gave up 3 bases, with 14 bases separating them.

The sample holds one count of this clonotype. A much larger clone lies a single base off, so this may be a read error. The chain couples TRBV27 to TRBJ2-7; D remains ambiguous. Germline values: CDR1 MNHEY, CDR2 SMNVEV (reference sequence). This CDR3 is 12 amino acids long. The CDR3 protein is CASSSPGYEQCF. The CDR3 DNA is TGTGCCAGCAGTTCACCCGGGTACGAGCAGTGCTTC.

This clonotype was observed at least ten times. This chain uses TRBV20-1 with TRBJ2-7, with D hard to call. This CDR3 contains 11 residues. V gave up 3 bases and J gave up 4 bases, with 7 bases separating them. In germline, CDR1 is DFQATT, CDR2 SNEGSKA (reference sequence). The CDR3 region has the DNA TGCAGTGCTAGCCCGAATTACGAGCAGTACTTC. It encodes CSASPNYEQYF.

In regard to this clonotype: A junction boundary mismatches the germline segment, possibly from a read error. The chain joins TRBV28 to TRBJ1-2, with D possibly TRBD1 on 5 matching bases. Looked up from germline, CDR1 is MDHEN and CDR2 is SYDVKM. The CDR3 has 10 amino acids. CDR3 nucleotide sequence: TGCGGGGTGGGGGGCTATGGCTACACCTTC. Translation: CGVGGYGYTF.

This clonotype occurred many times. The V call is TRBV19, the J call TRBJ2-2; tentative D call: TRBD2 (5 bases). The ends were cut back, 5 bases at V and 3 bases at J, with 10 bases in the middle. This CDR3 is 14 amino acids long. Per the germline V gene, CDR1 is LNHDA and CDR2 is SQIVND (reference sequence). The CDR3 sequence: CASSEGRYTGELFF. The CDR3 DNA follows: TGTGCCAGTAGTGAGGGTCGGTACACCGGGGAGCTGTTTTTT.

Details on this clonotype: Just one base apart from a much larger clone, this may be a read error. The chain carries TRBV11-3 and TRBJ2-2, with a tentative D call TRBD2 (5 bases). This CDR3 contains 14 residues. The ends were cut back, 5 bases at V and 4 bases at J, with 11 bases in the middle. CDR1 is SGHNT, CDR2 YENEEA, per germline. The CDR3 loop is CASSLAASTGELFF. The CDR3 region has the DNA TGTGCCAGCAGCCTAGCTGCCAGCACCGGGGAGCTGTTTTTT.

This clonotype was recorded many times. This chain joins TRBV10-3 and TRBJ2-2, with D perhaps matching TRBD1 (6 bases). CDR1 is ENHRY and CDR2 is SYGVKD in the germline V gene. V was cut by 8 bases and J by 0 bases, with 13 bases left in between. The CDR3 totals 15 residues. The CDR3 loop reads CAIGSQGTNTGELFF. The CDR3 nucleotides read TGTGCCATCGGGTCCCAGGGGACGAACACCGGGGAGCTGTTTTTT.

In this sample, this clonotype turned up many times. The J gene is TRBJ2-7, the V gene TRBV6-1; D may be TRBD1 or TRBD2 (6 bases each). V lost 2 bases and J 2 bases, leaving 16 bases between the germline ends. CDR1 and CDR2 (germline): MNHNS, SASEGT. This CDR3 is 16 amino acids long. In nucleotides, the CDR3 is TGTGCCAGCAGTGAACAGTGGCAGGGGAGGACCTACGAGCAGTACTTC. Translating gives CASSEQWQGRTYEQYF.

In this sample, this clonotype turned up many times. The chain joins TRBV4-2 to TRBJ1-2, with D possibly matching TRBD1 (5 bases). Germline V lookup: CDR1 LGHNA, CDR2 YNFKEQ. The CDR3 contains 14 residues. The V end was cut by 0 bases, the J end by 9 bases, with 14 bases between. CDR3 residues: CASSQDPGVRSYTF. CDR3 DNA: TGTGCCAGCAGCCAAGATCCGGGGGTTCGAAGCTACACCTTC.

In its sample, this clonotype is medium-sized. The CDR3 region has the DNA TGCGCCAGCAGCGGCGGGACTAGCGGGGGTTCCTACGAGCAGTACTTC. The encoded protein is CASSGGTSGGSYEQYF. This sequence joins TRBV5-1 and TRBJ2-7; 14 bases align to TRBD2. CDR1 is SGHRS, CDR2 YFSETQ, per germline. V was clipped by 4 bases and J by 1 base; unmatched bases: 4. This CDR3 has 16 residues.

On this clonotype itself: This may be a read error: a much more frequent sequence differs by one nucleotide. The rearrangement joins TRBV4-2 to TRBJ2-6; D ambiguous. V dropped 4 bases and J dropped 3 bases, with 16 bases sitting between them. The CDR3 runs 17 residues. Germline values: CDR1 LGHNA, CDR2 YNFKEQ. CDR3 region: CASSREVVLGGANVLTF. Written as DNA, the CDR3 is TGTGCCAGCAGCCGAGAAGTAGTTCTAGGTGGGGCCAACGTCCTGACTTTC.